These 20 T cell receptor beta chains share one sample of origin, sequenced in a study of PD-1 blockade in classical Hodgkin lymphoma. Clones were sequenced by immunoSEQ multiplex PCR, and TCRdb holds only the in-frame ones, with some missing. Here the sample spans 50,000 or so clones, nearly 90% being singletons. This sample's time point: cycle 4 day 1 (C4D1), after less than 7 weeks of nivolumab. Each of the patients experienced relapse following autologous stem cell transplantation, and their brentuximab vedotin exposure differed. The sample in question was peripheral blood mononuclear cells (PBMCs), obtained before the fourth cycle of nivolumab. The receptors here all came from a human donor with classical Hodgkin lymphoma.

The chain links TRBV7-2 to TRBJ2-3; the D is unclear. The CDR3 consists of 13 residues. Germline V lookup: CDR1 SGHTA, CDR2 FQGNSA. The V end was cut by 3 bases, the J end by 5 bases, with 9 bases between. The CDR3 loop reads CASSFGYKDTQYF. CDR3 nucleotide sequence: TGTGCCAGCAGCTTCGGCTACAAAGATACGCAGTATTTT. The full variable domain, rest sourced from reference TRBV7-2 and TRBJ2-3, is GAGVSQSPSNKVTEKGKDVELRCDPISGHTALYWYRQSLGQGLEFLIYFQGNSAPDKSGLPSDRFSAERTGGSVSTLTIQRTQQEDSAVYLCASSFGYKDTQYFGPGTRLTVL.

V is TRBV5-8 and J is TRBJ1-4; D is undetermined. Looked up from germline, CDR1 is SGHTS and CDR2 is YDEGEE. Trimming cost V 0 bases and J 5 bases, with 8 bases left between them. The CDR3 sequence is 14 residues long. CDR3 in DNA: TGTGCCAGCAGCTTGGGACGGTGGAATGAAAAACTGTTTTTT. The encoded protein is CASSLGRWNEKLFF. The whole variable domain, remainder taken from reference TRBV5-8 and TRBJ1-4, is EAGVTQSPTHLIKTRGQQATLRCSPISGHTSVYWYQQALGLGLQFLLWYDEGEERNRGNFPPRFSGRQFPNYSSELNVNALELEDSALYLCASSLGRWNEKLFFGSGTQLSVL.

The chain combines TRBV28 with TRBJ2-1; 9 nucleotides align to TRBD1. The length of the CDR3 is 15 residues. With 3 bases clipped from V and 7 bases from J, the junction kept 7 bases outside the gene matches. Germline assignment: CDR1 MDHEN and CDR2 SYDVKM. The CDR3 is CASSFLQGAPNEQFF. The DNA for the CDR3 is TGTGCCAGCAGTTTCCTACAGGGGGCGCCGAATGAGCAGTTCTTC. Variable domain in full (rest from reference TRBV28 and TRBJ2-1): DVKVTQSSRYLVKRTGEKVFLECVQDMDHENMFWYRQDPGLGLRLIYFSYDVKMKEKGDIPEGYSVSREKKERFSLILESASTNQTSMYLCASSFLQGAPNEQFFGPGTRLTVL.

This chain uses TRBV18 with TRBJ1-5, with no clear D. The CDR3 has 13 residues. Trimming cost V 3 bases and J 3 bases, with 6 bases left between them. Germline V gene lookup returns CDR1 KGHSH and CDR2 LQKENI. CDR3 protein: CASSPQVNQPQHF. CDR3 nucleotide sequence: TGTGCCAGCTCACCCCAGGTCAATCAGCCCCAGCATTTT.

This chain connects TRBV10-3 to TRBJ1-2; possible D gene TRBD1, 6 bases. The V end lost 2 bases, the J end lost 5 bases, and 21 bases lay between the germline ends. CDR3 size: 17 residues. Germline values: CDR1 ENHRY, CDR2 SYGVKD. CDR3 in amino acids: CAISEPTGRERDYGYTF. In DNA, the CDR3 is TGTGCCATCAGTGAGCCGACAGGCAGGGAGAGGGATTATGGCTACACCTTC.

This chain uses TRBV6-5 with TRBJ2-1, with D perhaps TRBD2 (6 bases). This CDR3 spans 12 amino acids. Trimming stripped 2 bases from V and 7 bases from J, with 6 bases between. CDR1 and CDR2 from the germline V gene are MNHEY and SVGAGI. As DNA, the CDR3 is TGTGCCAGCAGTTACGGGGGGAATGAGCAGTTCTTC. This encodes CASSYGGNEQFF.

The chain has TRBV2 and TRBJ1-1; perhaps TRBD1 as D (5 bases). Germline CDR1 SNHLY, CDR2 FYNNEI. V gave up 4 bases and J gave up 0 bases, with 18 bases separating them. This CDR3 region has 17 residues. For the CDR3, the DNA is TGTGCCAGCAGTGGTTATCGATCGGCGACAGTGAACACTGAAGCTTTCTTT. Its translation is CASSGYRSATVNTEAFF.

The chain uses TRBV9 and TRBJ2-3; D perhaps matches TRBD1 (6 bases). Germline V gene sequence: CDR1 SGDLS, CDR2 YYNGEE. V lost 10 bases and J 1 base, leaving 22 bases between the germline ends. The CDR3 has 16 residues. The CDR3 region is CAGHTPGTPCTDTQYF. CDR3 nucleotide sequence: TGTGCCGGACATACCCCCGGGACACCCTGCACAGATACGCAGTATTTT.

This clone is categorized as medium-sized (0.01 to 0.1%). This sequence joins TRBV10-1 and TRBJ2-7; the D is unclear. With 2 bases removed from V and 4 bases from J, the gap between germline ends came to 9 bases. Germline loops: CDR1 WNHNN, CDR2 SYGVQD (reference sequence). CDR3 length equals 13 residues. DNA for the CDR3: TGCGCCAGCAGTGAGATCTTGGGTTACGAGCAGTACTTC. Its translation is CASSEILGYEQYF.

This clone was seen once. CDR3 region: CAIRRGEADNEKLFF. Here the CDR3 DNA reads TGTGCCATCAGACGCGGGGAGGCAGATAATGAAAAACTGTTTTTT. The chain has TRBV10-3 and TRBJ1-4; no firm D call. Per the germline V gene, CDR1 is ENHRY and CDR2 is SYGVKD. This CDR3 spans 15 amino acids. Trimming removed 6 bases from V and 4 bases from J, with 15 bases in between.

The chain couples TRBV9 to TRBJ2-1, with a possible D match to TRBD1 (5 bases). Per germline, CDR1 SGDLS and CDR2 YYNGEE. This CDR3 contains 17 residues. Between the trimmed V and J ends, which lost 3 bases and 0 bases, there was a span of 16 bases. This chain's CDR3 is CASSGTIGVHSYNEQFF. Here the CDR3 DNA reads TGTGCCAGCAGCGGTACGATAGGGGTCCACTCCTACAATGAGCAGTTCTTC.

The J gene is TRBJ1-4, the V gene TRBV27; 8 bases map to TRBD1. CDR3 size: 14 residues. Trimming at V came to 5 bases and at J to 11 bases, leaving 10 bases not matched to a gene. Germline-derived CDR1 and CDR2 are MNHEY and SMNVEV (reference sequence). The CDR3 spells CASSTGTGPGKLFF. The DNA for the CDR3 is TGTGCCAGCAGTACCGGGACAGGTCCTGGTAAACTGTTTTTT.

This clone was observed once. The CDR3 nucleotides read TGTGCCAGCAAACAGGTTAATAGTTCACCCCTCCACTTT. Amino acid sequence: CASKQVNSSPLHF. J is TRBJ1-6 and V is TRBV21-1; no check of the table's D call, TRBD1, against the DNA was made. TRBV21-1 is noted as a pseudogene. The CDR3 consists of 13 residues.

The J gene is TRBJ2-1, the V gene TRBV7-9, with D unresolved. CDR1 is SEHNR and CDR2 is FQNEAQ in the germline V gene (reference sequence). The CDR3 runs to 12 residues. V gave up 5 bases and J gave up 9 bases, with 11 bases separating them. The CDR3 DNA follows: TGTGCCAGCAGCCCTTTCGGCAGTGAGCAGTTCTTC. Its protein product is CASSPFGSEQFF.

The chain has TRBV27 and TRBJ2-7, with a possible D match to TRBD2 (5 bases). The CDR3 totals 15 residues. The germline CDR1 and CDR2 sequences are MNHEY and SMNVEV (reference sequence). The V gene lost 2 bases and the J gene lost 1 base, with 12 bases spanning the gap. This CDR3 is CASSLGRAASYEQYF. Here the CDR3 DNA reads TGTGCCAGCAGTTTAGGTCGAGCGGCATCCTACGAGCAGTACTTC.

The chain has TRBV4-1 and TRBJ2-1; D not certain. The germline gives CDR1 MGHRA, CDR2 YSYEKL. The CDR3 extends over 13 amino acids. V lost 3 bases to trimming and J lost 6 bases, with 9 bases between them. The CDR3 sequence is CASSQLRVNEQFF. In nucleotides, the CDR3 is TGCGCCAGCAGCCAGTTAAGGGTCAATGAGCAGTTCTTC.

The chain uses TRBV5-1 and TRBJ2-6, with 7 positions matching TRBD2. The CDR3 loop spans 16 amino acids. Germline-derived CDR1 and CDR2 are SGHRS and YFSETQ. V lost 4 bases, J lost 0 bases, and 4 bases stayed unmatched. CDR3 amino acids: CASSLTGGSGANVLTF. CDR3 nucleotides: TGCGCCAGCAGCCTGACGGGGGGCTCTGGGGCCAACGTCCTGACTTTC.

The chain recombines TRBV4-2 with TRBJ2-7; the D is unclear. The V end was cut by 0 bases, the J end by 3 bases, with 9 bases between. Germline values: CDR1 LGHNA, CDR2 YNFKEQ. The CDR3 is made up of 14 amino acids. The CDR3 coding sequence is TGTGCCAGCAGCCAAGATAACGCGCTCTACGAGCAGTACTTC. As protein: CASSQDNALYEQYF.

The genes are TRBV4-1 and TRBJ1-4, with D tentatively TRBD1 (5 bases). This CDR3 has 15 residues. Germline V gene lookup returns CDR1 MGHRA and CDR2 YSYEKL. V was shortened by 6 bases and J by 0 bases, with 11 bases between the two germline ends. The CDR3 DNA sequence: TGCGCCAGCAGTGTTAGGGGCGCAACTAATGAAAAACTGTTTTTT. Its translation: CASSVRGATNEKLFF.

V gene TRBV10-1 combines with J gene TRBJ2-7, with D perhaps matching TRBD2 (6 bases). Germline-derived CDR1 and CDR2 are WNHNN and SYGVQD (reference sequence). V was trimmed by 2 bases and J by 5 bases, leaving 10 bases between them. This CDR3 is 13 amino acids long. CDR3 sequence: CASSEGGTHEQYF. CDR3 nucleotide sequence: TGCGCCAGCAGTGAGGGAGGGACCCACGAGCAGTACTTC.